The sequence of this T cell receptor beta chain was determined in a study of regulatory T cells in long-lasting Graves disease. Both iRepertoire HTBI primers and Arm-PCR of CDR3 regions were used to build the TCR beta libraries. TCRdb analysed the multiplex PCR reads with MiXCR anew, one entry per CDR3 protein. The data hold some 200,000 distinct CDR3 sequences, with 15% to 20% observed a single time. The time point: newly diagnosed GD, antithyroid drugs for less than 3 months. RNA from PBMCs was the source of the TCR library. Patients were from an endocrinology department in Xi'an, China. A note on this clonotype: A much larger clone differs from this one at a single base, so this may be a read error.

The data were also submitted as part of a second study, on T cells in Graves' hyperthyroidism and ophthalmopathy. As that report states: Clinical symptoms, serum thyroxine, TRAb, thyroid ultrasound and orbital computed tomography established diagnosis.

The source is a woman aged 25 to 39 with Graves disease. Specimen: peripheral blood mononuclear cells (PBMCs), collected at new diagnosis, from a patient treated with antithyroid drugs.

The CDR3 loop is CASSYGTGGGNHPQHF. DNA of the CDR3: TGTGCCAGCAGTTATGGAACAGGGGGTGGGAATCACCCCCAGCATTTT. The V call is TRBV6-9, the J call TRBJ1-5, with 8 bases that match TRBD1. The CDR3 contains 16 residues. Germline V CDR1 and CDR2: MNHGY, SVAAGI.